These T cell receptor beta chains were read from a single sample in a study of blood T cells in healthy people across ages. TCRdb reprocessed the 5' RACE reads with MiXCR, giving one entry per CDR3 protein. Counted here are over 1,500,000 distinct CDR3 sequences, just under 50% occurring once; the ten biggest clones make up approximately 2.1%. Sample: blood. The receptors come from a woman in her thirties or forties in good health. Each CDR3 is given with its conserved first and last residue. Fields, in order: J gene, CDR3 length, clone size, V gene, D gene, CDR3 DNA, CDR3 protein. D genes are given only for firm matches. Where a row states a size, it is once, few, many or the class of an expanded clone; other rows omit it.

TRBJ2-5,14,.,TRBV6-1,.,TGTGCCAGCAGTGAATGGCAGTATCAAGAGACCCAGTACTTC,CASSEWQYQETQYF
TRBJ2-4,15,few,TRBV2,.,TGTGCCAGCAGTGAGCAGGGGTTGGCCAAAAACATTCAGTACTTC,CASSEQGLAKNIQYF
TRBJ2-7,15,.,TRBV27,.,TGTGCCAGCAGTCCCCAGGCCCCACTCTACTACGAGCAGTACTTC,CASSPQAPLYYEQYF
TRBJ1-4,12,once,TRBV20-1,.,TGCAGTGCTAGGCAGGGTTGGGAAAAACTGTTTTTT,CSARQGWEKLFF
TRBJ2-5,13,many,TRBV5-1,.,TGTGCCAGCAGTTTAACGGGGAGGGAGACCCAGTACTTC,CASSLTGRETQYF
TRBJ2-5,17,.,TRBV6-6,TRBD2,TGTGCCAGCAGTCCCCCGAACGGCGGGGGGGCTCAAGAGACCCAGTACTTC,CASSPPNGGGAQETQYF
TRBJ2-5,16,few,TRBV6-1,.,TGTGCCAGCAGTGAAAGACCCCTCGTGAGTGTGATTGAGCAGTACTTC,CASSERPLVSVIEQYF
TRBJ2-5,14,.,TRBV14,.,TGTGCCAGCAGCCAAGCCAGAAGGCGAGAGACCCAGTACTTC,CASSQARRRETQYF
TRBJ1-5,14,.,TRBV20-1,.,TGCAGTGCTAGATGGCAGGGAATCAATCAGCCCCAGCATTTT,CSARWQGINQPQHF
TRBJ2-1,14,.,TRBV20-1,.,TGCAGTGCTAGGGATCTCGCTGGCTCAAATAGGCAGTTCTTC,CSARDLAGSNRQFF
TRBJ2-1,13,.,TRBV6-2/TRBV6-3,.,TGTGCCAGCAGTTACCTCGGGGACAATGAGCAGTTCTTC,CASSYLGDNEQFF
TRBJ1-1,16,.,TRBV20-1,.,TGCAGTGCTAGGGTTCCAGGAGGAGTAAAGGGGACTGAAGCTTTCTTT,CSARVPGGVKGTEAFF
TRBJ1-5,16,.,TRBV7-9,TRBD1,TGTGCCAGCAGCCCCGGTGGGACAGTTAGCAATCAGCCCCAGCATTTT,CASSPGGTVSNQPQHF